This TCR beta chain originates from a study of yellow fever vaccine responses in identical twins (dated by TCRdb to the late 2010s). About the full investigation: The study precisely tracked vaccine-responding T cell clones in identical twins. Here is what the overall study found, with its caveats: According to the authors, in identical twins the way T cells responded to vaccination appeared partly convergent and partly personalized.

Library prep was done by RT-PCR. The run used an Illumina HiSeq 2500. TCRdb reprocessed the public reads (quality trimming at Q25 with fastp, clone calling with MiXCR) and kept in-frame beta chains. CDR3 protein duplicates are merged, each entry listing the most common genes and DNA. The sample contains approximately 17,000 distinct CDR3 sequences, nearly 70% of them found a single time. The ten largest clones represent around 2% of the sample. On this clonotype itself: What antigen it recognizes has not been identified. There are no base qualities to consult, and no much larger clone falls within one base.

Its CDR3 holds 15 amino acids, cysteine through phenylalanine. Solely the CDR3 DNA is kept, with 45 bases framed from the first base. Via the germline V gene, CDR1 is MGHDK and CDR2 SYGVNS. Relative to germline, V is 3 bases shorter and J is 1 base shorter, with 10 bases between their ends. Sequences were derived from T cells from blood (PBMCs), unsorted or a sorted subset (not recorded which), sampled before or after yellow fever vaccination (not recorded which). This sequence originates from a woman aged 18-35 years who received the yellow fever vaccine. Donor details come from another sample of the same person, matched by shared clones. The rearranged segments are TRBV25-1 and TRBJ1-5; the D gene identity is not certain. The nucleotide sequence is TGTGCCAGCAGTGACAGCGGGCTCAGCAATCAGCCCCAGCATTTT. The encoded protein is CASSDSGLSNQPQHF.